Listed below are T cell receptor beta chains from one sample, sequenced in a study of PD-L1 blockade in urothelial cancer. Sequencing used immunoSEQ multiplex PCR; TCRdb keeps in-frame clones, though not all of them. The table lists some 51,000 clones, 88% of them singletons. Sequenced here: PBMCs, sampled around atezolizumab (anti-PD-L1) treatment. These receptors came from a man aged 55 to 69 with urothelial cancer. The CDR3 runs from the conserved cysteine through the conserved F or W. The order of the fields is D gene, clone size, J gene, V gene, CDR3 DNA, CDR3 protein. A D gene is named only where the DNA matches it firmly. Expanded clones get a size class; other rows say once, few or many, or leave the size out.

. | . | TRBJ1-2 | TRBV20-1 | TGCAGTGCTAGAGAGGGCGGGGGGTACACCTTC | CSAREGGGYTF
. | . | TRBJ1-5 | TRBV6-4 | TGTGCCAGCAGTGCCCCCTCGCAGGGGATTCTTGATCAGCCCCAGCATTTT | CASSAPSQGILDQPQHF
TRBD1 | . | TRBJ2-7 | TRBV6-1 | TGTGCCAGCACTAAGGGACAGGGGTGGCAAAACGAGCAGTACTTC | CASTKGQGWQNEQYF
. | few | TRBJ1-5 | TRBV7-2 | TGTGCCAGCAGCTTCAGTAGCAATCAGCCCCAGCATTTT | CASSFSSNQPQHF
. | . | TRBJ2-6 | TRBV6-5 | TGTGCCAGCAGTATGGGCGGGGCTGGGGCCAACGTCCTGACTTTC | CASSMGGAGANVLTF
TRBD1 | . | TRBJ1-4 | TRBV2 | TGTGCCAGCAGCATGACAGGGGGAGACGAAAAACTGTTTTTT | CASSMTGGDEKLFF
. | . | TRBJ2-5 | TRBV5-1 | TGCGCCAGCAGCTTGCCCAGCGGAGCCCAAGAGACCCAGTACTTC | CASSLPSGAQETQYF
. | . | TRBJ1-4 | TRBV6-5 | TGTGCCAGCAGTTACACGAGCGGAAGAAATGAAAAACTGTTTTTT | CASSYTSGRNEKLFF
TRBD1 | . | TRBJ2-1 | TRBV7-2 | TGTGCCAGCAGGTCATCCCCCGGGACAGGCTCCTACAATGAGCAGTTCTTC | CASRSSPGTGSYNEQFF
. | . | TRBJ2-5 | TRBV7-2 | TGTGCCAGCAGCTTGGGACTTATATTAGAGACCCAGTACTTC | CASSLGLILETQYF
TRBD2 | . | TRBJ2-1 | TRBV6-6 | TGTGCCAGCAGTTACAACAGCGGGGGGTTCTACAATGAGCAGTTCTTC | CASSYNSGGFYNEQFF
. | . | TRBJ1-5 | TRBV28 | TGTGCCAGCAGTTTTCTAGGTCAGCCCCAGCATTTT | CASSFLGQPQHF
TRBD1 | . | TRBJ1-3 | TRBV7-8 | TGTGCCAGCAGCTTCGAATCCCCGCACAGGGGCCTTGACTCTGGAAACACCATATATTTT | CASSFESPHRGLDSGNTIYF
. | . | TRBJ2-7 | TRBV6-5 | TGTGCCAGCACCCAGTTCTGGAGGTCCTACGAGCAGTACTTC | CASTQFWRSYEQYF
. | once | TRBJ2-5 | TRBV7-9 | TGTGCCAGTGCCGGGGGAGTAGGGGCCGAGACCCAGTACTTC | CASAGGVGAETQYF
. | . | TRBJ2-7 | TRBV21-1 | TGTGCCAGCAGCAAAAGGGGTAGCGGGGACAGGGAACTCGGGCAGTACTTC | CASSKRGSGDRELGQYF
. | . | TRBJ1-2 | TRBV4-1 | TGCGCCAGCAGCCAAGATCAGTCCCGAACTAACTATGGCTACACCTTC | CASSQDQSRTNYGYTF
TRBD1 | . | TRBJ2-5 | TRBV19 | TGTGCCAGTAGTTCCCGGGACAGGGGTCACCAAGAGACCCAGTACTTC | CASSSRDRGHQETQYF
. | medium-sized | TRBJ2-7 | TRBV4-3 | TGCGCCAGCAGCCAAGATCCCTCGGGAGTGCTTTACGAGCAGTACTTC | CASSQDPSGVLYEQYF
TRBD2 | . | TRBJ2-1 | TRBV5-1 | TGCGCCAGCAGTGAGGTTCTAGCGGGAGAGCAAAATGAGCAGTTCTTC | CASSEVLAGEQNEQFF
. | . | TRBJ1-5 | TRBV23-1 | TGCGCCAGCAGTCAACCACAAGGAGGACAGCCCCAGCATTTT | CASSQPQGGQPQHF
TRBD1 | once | TRBJ1-5 | TRBV6-6 | TGTGCCAGCAGCCTACAGGGGGCGTTTCAGCCCCAGCATTTT | CASSLQGAFQPQHF
. | . | TRBJ2-5 | TRBV27 | TGTGCCAGCAGTTTGATCGCGGGACGGGCCCTCCCCGGGACCCAGTACTTC | CASSLIAGRALPGTQYF
. | . | TRBJ1-1 | TRBV7-2 | TGTGCCAGCAGCTTACAGGGGCTAGGCACTGAAGCTTTCTTT | CASSLQGLGTEAFF
. | . | TRBJ2-4 | TRBV9 | TGTGCCAGCAGCCTCGGGGAGGGGGGACCCAGGGTTTTC | CASSLGEGGPRVF
TRBD1 | . | TRBJ2-7 | TRBV29-1 | TGCAGCGTTGAAACCTCGGACAGGGCAAACTACGAGCAGTACTTC | CSVETSDRANYEQYF
. | . | TRBJ1-1 | TRBV5-4 | TGTGCCAGCAGCTCTAACCGGGTTAGGGGCGCGAACACTGAAGCTTTCTTT | CASSSNRVRGANTEAFF
. | . | TRBJ1-1 | TRBV18 | TGTGCCAGCTCACCGGCATACGCGAACACTGAAGCTTTCTTT | CASSPAYANTEAFF
. | . | TRBJ2-7 | TRBV11-2 | TGTGCCAGCAGCCGTTTGACAGAGTCCTACGAGCAGTACTTC | CASSRLTESYEQYF
. | . | TRBJ2-7 | TRBV6-1 | TGTGCCAGCGGACGGGACAACCCCCCCTACGAGCAGTACTTC | CASGRDNPPYEQYF
. | . | TRBJ2-4 | TRBV5-4 | TGTGCCAGCAGCCAGGGGTCCGTAGCCAAAAACATTCAGTACTTC | CASSQGSVAKNIQYF
. | . | TRBJ1-1 | TRBV21-1 | TGTGCCAGCAGCAGACCCCAGACAGTATCAGTCACTGAAGCTTTCTTT | CASSRPQTVSVTEAFF
. | . | TRBJ1-5 | TRBV4-3 | TGCGCCAGCAGCCAGAAGGGGCCGTCCTTTGGACAGCCCCAGCATTTT | CASSQKGPSFGQPQHF
TRBD2 | . | TRBJ2-1 | TRBV6-1 | TGTGCCAGCACTGGGGCTAGCGGGCTCAACAATGAGCAGTTCTTC | CASTGASGLNNEQFF
. | . | TRBJ2-2 | TRBV19 | TGTGCCAGTAGAGTACAGGGAGCGATGACCACCGGGGAGCTGTTTTTT | CASRVQGAMTTGELFF
. | . | TRBJ2-7 | TRBV5-5 | TGTGCCAGCTATCTGCGGGGCGGGGAGCAGTACTTC | CASYLRGGEQYF
TRBD2 | . | TRBJ2-7 | TRBV5-1 | TGCGCCAGCAGGCCATCAGCCGGGACTAACTACGAGCAGTACTTC | CASRPSAGTNYEQYF
. | . | TRBJ1-4 | TRBV5-1 | TGCGCCAGCAGGAGGGTTGCTAATGAAAAACTGTTTTTT | CASRRVANEKLFF
. | . | TRBJ2-2 | TRBV5-1 | TGCGCCAGCAGCCGGGGGTGGAACACCGGGGAGCTGTTTTTT | CASSRGWNTGELFF
TRBD2 | . | TRBJ2-7 | TRBV19 | TGTGCCAGTAGTTTTAGCGGGAGTTACGAGCAGTACTTC | CASSFSGSYEQYF
TRBD1 | . | TRBJ1-5 | TRBV10-2 | TGCGCCAGCAGTGAGTTGGACAGGGGGCCCCAGCATTTT | CASSELDRGPQHF
. | . | TRBJ2-2 | TRBV28 | TGTGCCAGCAGTTTCAACAGGGCTGGAACCGGGGAGCTGTTTTTT | CASSFNRAGTGELFF
TRBD2 | . | TRBJ2-2 | TRBV5-1 | TGCGCCAGCAGCTTGTCTAGCGGGAAAGTAACCGGGGAGCTGTTTTTT | CASSLSSGKVTGELFF
TRBD1 | . | TRBJ1-5 | TRBV4-3 | TGCGCCAGCAGCCAGGGACAGAATCAGCCCCAGCATTTT | CASSQGQNQPQHF
TRBD2 | . | TRBJ2-2 | TRBV25-1 | TGTGCCAGCAGTGATGATAGGACTAGGACCACCGGGGAGCTGTTTTTT | CASSDDRTRTTGELFF
TRBD1 | . | TRBJ1-1 | TRBV7-3 | TGTGCCAGCAGCTTCCGCCAGGGGGTCATGAACACTGAAGCTTTCTTT | CASSFRQGVMNTEAFF
. | once | TRBJ1-4 | TRBV7-6 | TGTGCCAGCAGCCGAGGACAGTTTCCAACTAATGAAAAACTGTTTTTT | CASSRGQFPTNEKLFF
. | . | TRBJ1-1 | TRBV19 | TGTGCCAGTAGTATCAAAACAGCGAACACTGAAGCTTTCTTT | CASSIKTANTEAFF
TRBD2 | . | TRBJ2-1 | TRBV7-9 | TGTGCCAGCAGCCCCCGTTACCCTTCGACTAGCGGGAGCGATGAGCAGTTCTTC | CASSPRYPSTSGSDEQFF
TRBD2 | . | TRBJ2-3 | TRBV10-1 | TGCGCCAGCAGCGGGACTAGCGGCGGAGATACGCAGTATTTT | CASSGTSGGDTQYF